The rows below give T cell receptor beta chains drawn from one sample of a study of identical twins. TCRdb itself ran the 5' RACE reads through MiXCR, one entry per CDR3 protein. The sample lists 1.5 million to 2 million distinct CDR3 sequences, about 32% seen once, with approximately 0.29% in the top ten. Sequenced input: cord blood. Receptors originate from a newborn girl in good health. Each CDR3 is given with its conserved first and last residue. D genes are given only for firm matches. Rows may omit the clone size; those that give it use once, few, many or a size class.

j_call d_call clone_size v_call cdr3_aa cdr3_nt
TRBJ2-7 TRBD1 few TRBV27 CASSFGDRAHEQYF TGTGCCAGCAGTTTTGGGGACAGGGCCCACGAGCAGTACTTC
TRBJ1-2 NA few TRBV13 CAGSLGRSGYTF TGTGCCGGCAGCTTAGGCCGTTCTGGCTACACCTTC
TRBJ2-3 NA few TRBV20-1 CSGAGAVDTQYF TGCAGTGGTGCGGGGGCAGTAGATACGCAGTATTTT
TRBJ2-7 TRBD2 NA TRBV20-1 CSAMESSGRFEQYF TGCAGTGCTATGGAATCTAGCGGGAGATTCGAGCAGTACTTC
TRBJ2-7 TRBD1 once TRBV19 CASSRRPGQHSYEQYF TGTGCCAGTAGCCGACGGCCGGGACAGCACTCCTACGAGCAGTACTTC
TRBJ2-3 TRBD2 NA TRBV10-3 CAIGSASGRPGTDTQYF TGTGCCATCGGGTCCGCTAGCGGGAGGCCTGGCACAGATACGCAGTATTTT
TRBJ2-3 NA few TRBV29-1 CSVAHDPSDTQYF TGCAGCGTTGCCCACGACCCTTCAGATACGCAGTATTTT
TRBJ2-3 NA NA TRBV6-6 CASSYGAGGDTQYF TGTGCCAGCAGTTATGGGGCCGGGGGAGATACGCAGTATTTT
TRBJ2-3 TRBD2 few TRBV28 CASSLVPSGSTDTQYF TGTGCCAGCAGTTTAGTTCCTAGCGGGAGTACAGATACGCAGTATTTT
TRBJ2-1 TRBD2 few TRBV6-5 CASSYRRGRWQFF TGTGCCAGCAGTTACCGGCGCGGGAGGTGGCAGTTCTTC
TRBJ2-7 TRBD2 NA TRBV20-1 CSASGTSVSYNEQYF TGCAGTGCTAGCGGGACTAGCGTCTCCTACAATGAGCAGTACTTC
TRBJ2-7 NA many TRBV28 CASSPGDRDPYEQYF TGTGCCAGCAGTCCAGGGGACCGAGACCCCTACGAGCAGTACTTC
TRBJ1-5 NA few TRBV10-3 CAITAVHSNQPQHF TGTGCCATCACAGCGGTCCATAGCAATCAGCCCCAGCATTTT
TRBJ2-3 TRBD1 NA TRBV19 CASSIGHGTGYDTQYF TGTGCCAGTAGTATCGGCCACGGGACAGGTTATGATACGCAGTATTTT
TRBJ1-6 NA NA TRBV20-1 CSGGINSPLHF TGCAGTGGGGGTATTAATTCACCCCTCCACTTT
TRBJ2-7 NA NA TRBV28 CASSSGVGQYF TGTGCCAGCAGTTCGGGTGTAGGGCAGTACTTC
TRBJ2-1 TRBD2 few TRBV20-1 CSARDRVGGGSNNEQFF TGCAGTGCTAGAGACCGTGTAGGCGGGGGGAGCAACAATGAGCAGTTCTTC
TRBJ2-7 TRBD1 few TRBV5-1 CASSTGTGRHYEQYF TGCGCCAGCAGCACGGGGACAGGGAGACACTACGAGCAGTACTTC
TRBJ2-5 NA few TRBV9 CASSVVSNQETQYF TGTGCCAGCAGCGTAGTGTCTAACCAAGAGACCCAGTACTTC
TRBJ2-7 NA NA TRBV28 CASSYGASYNEQYF TGTGCCAGCAGTTATGGGGCGTCCTACAATGAGCAGTACTTC
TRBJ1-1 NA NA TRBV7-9 CASRGGMDTKNTEAFF TGTGCCAGCAGGGGCGGGATGGACACGAAGAACACTGAAGCTTTCTTT
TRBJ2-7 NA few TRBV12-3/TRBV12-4 CASILSAGYEQYF TGTGCCAGCATTTTATCGGCAGGTTACGAGCAGTACTTC
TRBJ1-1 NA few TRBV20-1 CSARATAQNTEAFF TGCAGTGCTAGAGCTACGGCTCAGAACACTGAAGCTTTCTTT
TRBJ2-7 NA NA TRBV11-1 CASSFPPTDSYEQYF TGTGCCAGCAGCTTTCCCCCGACAGACTCCTACGAGCAGTACTTC
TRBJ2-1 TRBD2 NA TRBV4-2 CVSSQDLPSGRAWNEQFF TGTGTCAGCAGCCAAGATCTTCCTAGCGGGAGGGCGTGGAATGAGCAGTTCTTC
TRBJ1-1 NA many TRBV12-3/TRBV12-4 CASSLQGLNTEAFF TGTGCCAGCAGTTTACAGGGGTTGAACACTGAAGCTTTCTTT
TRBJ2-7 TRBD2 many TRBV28 CASSPQIAGNYEQYF TGTGCCAGCAGCCCACAAATAGCGGGGAACTACGAGCAGTACTTC
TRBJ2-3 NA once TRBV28 CASSSSVPRGTQYF TGTGCCAGCAGTTCTAGCGTACCTAGAGGTACGCAGTATTTT
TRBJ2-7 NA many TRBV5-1 CASSLKTGLYEQYF TGCGCCAGCAGCTTGAAAACAGGGCTCTACGAGCAGTACTTC
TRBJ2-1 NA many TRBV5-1 CASSLMGDEQFF TGCGCCAGCAGCTTGATGGGGGATGAGCAGTTCTTC
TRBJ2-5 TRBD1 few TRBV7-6 CASSLSLPGQGKETQYF TGTGCCAGCAGCTTATCACTACCGGGACAGGGGAAAGAGACCCAGTACTTC